The 31 T cell receptor beta chains listed next were all sequenced from one sample in a study of blood T cell repertoires in COVID-19. Repertoires were generated with immunoSEQ multiplex PCR, while TCRdb's copy carries only in-frame clones and drops some. The sample holds about 70,000 clones, about 86% seen once. The sample taken for sequencing was peripheral blood. The receptors derive from a man aged 40-55 years with COVID-19, enrolled during active disease.

The rearrangement links TRBV3-1 (or the pseudogene TRBV3-2) to TRBJ2-2; 9 bases line up with TRBD1. Germline V gives CDR1 LGHDT, CDR2 YNNKEL (reference sequence). V gave up 1 base and J gave up 5 bases; unmatched junction bases: 5. This CDR3 region has 16 residues. The CDR3 region has the DNA TGTGCCAGCAGCCAAGCCGGGACAGGGCGGACCGGGGAGCTGTTTTTT. This gives the protein CASSQAGTGRTGELFF.

The gene calls are TRBV7-2 and TRBJ2-7; 12 bases align to TRBD1. CDR3 length: 16 amino acids. V was pared by 5 bases and J by 4 bases, with 9 bases of the junction left unmatched. Germline V CDR1 and CDR2: SGHTA, FQGNSA. The CDR3 DNA sequence: TGTGCCAGCAGCCTCCAGGGACAGGGGGCGCGATACGAGCAGTACTTC. It codes for CASSLQGQGARYEQYF.

The V gene is TRBV7-7, the J gene TRBJ2-5; 9 positions agree with TRBD1. The V gene end was trimmed by 2 bases and the J gene end by 0 bases; junction bases not matched to a gene: 4. Per the germline V gene, CDR1 is SSHAT and CDR2 is FNYEAQ (reference sequence). This CDR3 region has 16 residues. The DNA of the CDR3 is TGTGCCAGCAGCTTACGGACAGGGGAAAACCAAGAGACCCAGTACTTC. The encoded protein is CASSLRTGENQETQYF.

The chain links TRBV27 to TRBJ2-7; 8 positions agree with TRBD2. The V gene's germline CDR1 is MNHEY and CDR2 SMNVEV (reference sequence). The J segment lost 5 bases and the V segment lost 2 bases, leaving 2 bases of the junction unmatched. The CDR3 runs 13 residues. CDR3 DNA sequence: TGTGCCAGCAGTTTACGGGAGGGCGACGAGCAGTACTTC. Translation: CASSLREGDEQYF.

This rearrangement joins TRBV24-1 to TRBJ2-5; TRBD1 agrees at 12 bases. CDR1 KGHDR and CDR2 SFDVKD come from the germline V gene. V was pared by 3 bases and J by 0 bases, with 4 bases of the junction left unmatched. The CDR3 has 17 amino acids. The CDR3 spells CATSDPGTGGHQETQYF. As DNA, the CDR3 is TGTGCCACCAGTGATCCTGGGACAGGGGGCCACCAAGAGACCCAGTACTTC.

The chain has TRBV5-1 and TRBJ2-6, with D uncertain. V gave up 2 bases and J gave up 1 base, with 7 bases separating them. Germline assignment: CDR1 SGHRS and CDR2 YFSETQ. This CDR3 comprises 15 residues. The chain's CDR3 is CASSLQRSGANVLTF. The CDR3 DNA reads TGCGCCAGCAGCTTACAGAGATCTGGGGCCAACGTCCTGACTTTC.

This clone was counted once. The V and J genes are TRBV6-1 and TRBJ2-1; TRBD2 matches 8 bases. The trim removed 2 bases at V and 8 bases at J, leaving 8 bases unmatched. CDR1 is MNHNS and CDR2 is SASEGT in the germline V gene. This CDR3 has 15 amino acids. The CDR3 DNA sequence: TGTGCCAGCAGTGAATATACGGGGGGGCTCCATGAGCAGTTCTTC. Its protein is CASSEYTGGLHEQFF.

The V and J genes are TRBV5-4 and TRBJ1-4, with 7 positions matching TRBD1. Unmatched junction bases numbered 10, after V lost 0 bases and J lost 2 bases. Germline V gene sequence: CDR1 SGHNT, CDR2 YYREEE (reference sequence). The CDR3 covers 18 residues. The CDR3 DNA reads TGTGCCAGCAGCTTGGGGGACAGTCTTCTTGCTACTAATGAAAAACTGTTTTTT. This codes for CASSLGDSLLATNEKLFF.

The rearrangement joins TRBV27 to TRBJ2-7; 9 bases are a match to TRBD2. Losses at the gene ends were 3 bases for V and 2 bases for J; bases not matched to a gene: 5. The CDR3 length is 15 residues. The germline CDR1 and CDR2 sequences are MNHEY and SMNVEV (reference sequence). CDR3 loop: CASSFGAGGTYEQYF. The CDR3 region has the DNA TGTGCCAGCAGTTTCGGAGCGGGGGGAACCTACGAGCAGTACTTC.

V gene TRBV6-5 combines with J gene TRBJ1-1, with D perhaps matching TRBD1 (6 bases). Germline-derived CDR1 and CDR2 are MNHEY and SVGAGI. The CDR3 extends over 13 amino acids. V shed 10 bases and J shed 3 bases, with 15 bases lying between them. CDR3 nucleotide sequence: TGTGCCACTGAACGGGGGGCGTACACTGAAGCTTTCTTT. Amino acid sequence: CATERGAYTEAFF.

The J gene is TRBJ1-4, the V gene TRBV6-5; the match to TRBD1 covers 8 bases. The CDR3 has 15 residues. Germline trimming cut 2 bases from V and 6 bases from J; bases unmatched to any gene: 5. Germline V gene sequence: CDR1 MNHEY, CDR2 SVGAGI. The CDR3 DNA reads as TGTGCCAGCAGTTACGTTAACAGGGGGTATGAAAAACTGTTTTTT. Translated, it gives CASSYVNRGYEKLFF.

This clone was found once. The rearrangement uses TRBV4-2 and TRBJ1-5; D remains unclear. The CDR3 is 15 residues long. The V end was cut by 0 bases, the J end by 4 bases, with 10 bases between. CDR1 LGHNA and CDR2 YNFKEQ come from the germline V gene. Here the CDR3 DNA reads TGTGCCAGCAGCCAAGAGTCGGGAAGAAATCAGCCCCAGCATTTT. Translated: CASSQESGRNQPQHF.

V usage is TRBV3-1 (or the pseudogene TRBV3-2) and J usage is TRBJ1-3, with D perhaps TRBD1 (5 bases). Trimming shortened V by 0 bases and J by 4 bases, and 16 bases separated the two germline ends. The CDR3 has 17 amino acids. Germline V gene data show CDR1 as LGHDT and CDR2 as YNNKEL (reference sequence). The CDR3 is CASSQEWTHLGGNTIYF. The CDR3 nucleotides read TGTGCCAGCAGCCAAGAATGGACACACCTCGGGGGAAACACCATATATTTT.

The chain uses TRBV3-1 (or the pseudogene TRBV3-2) and TRBJ2-7; D perhaps matches TRBD2 (5 bases). The CDR3 contains 13 residues. The germline V gene has CDR1 LGHDT and CDR2 YNNKEL (reference sequence). V was pared by 5 bases and J by 4 bases, with 12 bases between. CDR3 in DNA: TGTGCCAGCAGCTTAGAGGGTAGTTACGAGCAGTACTTC. Protein product: CASSLEGSYEQYF.

The chain carries TRBV9 and TRBJ1-3; D may be TRBD1 (5 bases). This CDR3 is built from 14 residues. Germline V gives CDR1 SGDLS, CDR2 YYNGEE. The V gene lost 7 bases and the J gene lost 4 bases, with 15 bases spanning the gap. This chain's CDR3 is CASRSGGIGNTIYF. Written as DNA, the CDR3 is TGTGCCAGCCGGAGCGGGGGGATCGGAAACACCATATATTTT.

The chain has TRBV30 and TRBJ1-6; a possible D gene is TRBD1 (5 bases). Germline values: CDR1 GTSNPN, CDR2 SVGIG (reference sequence). The CDR3 contains 13 residues. V dropped 3 bases and J dropped 7 bases, with 10 bases sitting between them. As DNA, the CDR3 is TGTGCCTGGAGCCCCCGGGGGAATTCACCCCTCCACTTT. It specifies CAWSPRGNSPLHF.

The chain couples TRBV13 to TRBJ2-3, with 8 bases lining up with TRBD2. Unmatched junction bases numbered 4, after V lost 0 bases and J lost 2 bases. Looked up from germline, CDR1 is PRHDT and CDR2 is FYEKMQ (reference sequence). The CDR3 sequence is 16 residues long. CDR3 amino acids: CASSLGQRGITDTQYF. The CDR3 DNA follows: TGTGCCAGCAGCTTAGGCCAGCGGGGGATCACAGATACGCAGTATTTT.

This clone was found a few times. The chain has TRBV4-1 and TRBJ2-2, with a weak D call TRBD2 (5 bases). V was shortened by 0 bases and J by 5 bases, with 16 bases between the two germline ends. This CDR3 region has 17 residues. Germline V gives CDR1 MGHRA, CDR2 YSYEKL. CDR3 region: CASSQDVTSTGTGELFF. Written as DNA, the CDR3 is TGCGCCAGCAGCCAAGATGTGACCTCCACGGGGACCGGGGAGCTGTTTTTT.

This clone occurred once. The V call is TRBV21-1, the J call TRBJ1-2; TRBD1 is taken as the D call from the table, unchecked against the DNA. TRBV21-1 has pseudogene status. The CDR3 runs to 19 residues. CDR3 sequence reads: CASSTLNRDIRPSNYGYTF. CDR3 nucleotide sequence: TGTGCCAGCAGCACCCTAAATCGGGACATACGACCATCTAACTATGGCTACACCTTC.

The rearrangement joins TRBV9 to TRBJ2-5, with 7 bases fitting TRBD2. Germline V gene lookup returns CDR1 SGDLS and CDR2 YYNGEE. The junction had 7 bases not matched to a gene; V was cut back by 0 bases and J by 5 bases. There are 15 residues in the CDR3. CDR3: CASSVAPVGGETQYF. CDR3 in DNA: TGTGCCAGCAGCGTAGCCCCTGTGGGAGGGGAGACCCAGTACTTC.

The CDR3 protein is CSVVGVGQGEQYF. The CDR3 nucleotides read TGCAGCGTTGTAGGTGTGGGACAGGGCGAGCAGTACTTC. This chain uses TRBV29-1 with TRBJ2-7; TRBD1 agrees at 9 bases. The CDR3 has 13 residues. Germline V gene lookup returns CDR1 SQVTM and CDR2 ANQGSEA. The V and J ends lost 4 bases and 6 bases, in that order; junction bases with no gene match: 7.

V and J are TRBV5-1 and TRBJ2-7, with D possibly matching TRBD2 (6 bases). The germline gives CDR1 SGHRS, CDR2 YFSETQ. There are 12 residues in the CDR3. V lost 0 bases and J 6 bases, leaving 7 bases between the germline ends. The CDR3 loop is CASSLGGVEQYF. The CDR3 DNA follows: TGCGCCAGCAGCTTGGGCGGGGTCGAGCAGTACTTC. Filled out from reference TRBV5-1 and TRBJ2-7, the complete variable domain reads KAGVTQTPRYLIKTRGQQVTLSCSPISGHRSVSWYQQTPGQGLQFLFEYFSETQRNKGNFPGRFSGRQFSNSRSEMNVSTLELGDSALYLCASSLGGVEQYFGPGTRLTVT.

This chain connects TRBV5-1 to TRBJ1-2; 8 nucleotides agree with TRBD1. The CDR3 loop spans 14 amino acids. With V trimmed by 4 bases and J by 4 bases, 6 bases remained unmatched. Germline V lookup: CDR1 SGHRS, CDR2 YFSETQ. The chain's CDR3 is CASSPGQGGYGYTF. In nucleotides, the CDR3 is TGCGCCAGCAGCCCCGGACAGGGAGGCTATGGCTACACCTTC.

The V gene is TRBV5-1, the J gene TRBJ2-2; D possibly corresponds to TRBD1 (5 bases). Trimming cost V 2 bases and J 3 bases, with 14 bases left between them. The CDR3 is 16 residues long. Per the germline V gene, CDR1 is SGHRS and CDR2 is YFSETQ. The CDR3 here is CASSFGQGVYTGELFF. For the CDR3, the DNA is TGCGCCAGCAGCTTCGGTCAGGGTGTATACACCGGGGAGCTGTTTTTT.

The chain employs TRBV2 and TRBJ1-3; D might be TRBD1 (5 bases). V was clipped by 2 bases and J by 0 bases, with 11 bases between them. CDR1 and CDR2 (germline): SNHLY, FYNNEI. The CDR3 is made up of 16 amino acids. DNA of the CDR3: TGTGCCAGCAGTGAATGGGGCAGTTCCTCTGGAAACACCATATATTTT. It encodes CASSEWGSSSGNTIYF.

The chain has TRBV19 and TRBJ1-6, with D perhaps TRBD1 (5 bases). Germline loops: CDR1 LNHDA, CDR2 SQIVND (reference sequence). The ends were cut back, 3 bases at V and 9 bases at J, with 15 bases in the middle. This CDR3 has 15 residues. The CDR3 DNA reads TGTGCCAGTAGTATGGGCAGGGATTTCCGTTCACCCCTCCACTTT. Protein sequence: CASSMGRDFRSPLHF.

This clone was counted between two and nine times. This sequence joins TRBV10-3 and TRBJ2-2; TRBD1 might be the D (5 bases). The V gene's germline CDR1 is ENHRY and CDR2 SYGVKD. The CDR3 is made up of 14 amino acids. Trimming took 5 bases from V and 2 from J, leaving 9 bases between them. This CDR3 reads CAISRQTNTGELFF. Here the CDR3 DNA reads TGTGCCATCAGTCGACAGACCAACACCGGGGAGCTGTTTTTT.

The J gene is TRBJ2-7, the V gene TRBV6-5, with 14 bases lining up with TRBD2. The CDR3 is made up of 15 amino acids. With 4 bases clipped from V and 7 bases from J, the junction kept 6 bases outside the gene matches. Germline-derived CDR1 and CDR2 are MNHEY and SVGAGI. In nucleotides, the CDR3 is TGTGCCAGCAGTTCTGAGGGACTAGCGGGGGATGAGCAGTACTTC. Its translation is CASSSEGLAGDEQYF.

This chain connects TRBV6-6 to TRBJ1-5, with a tentative D call TRBD1 (6 bases). Germline lookup yields CDR1 MNHNY and CDR2 SVGAGI (reference sequence). V was trimmed by 5 bases and J by 4 bases, leaving 21 bases between them. This CDR3 region has 17 residues. The CDR3 DNA is TGTGCCAGCAGTCACCTCGGACAGCCGACCTCAAATCAGCCCCAGCATTTT. It specifies CASSHLGQPTSNQPQHF.

The CDR3 loop reads CASSVRGQGANTGELFF. The CDR3 DNA is TGTGCCAGTAGTGTTCGCGGACAGGGGGCGAACACCGGGGAGCTGTTTTTT. The J gene is TRBJ2-2, the V gene TRBV19; 10 bases align to TRBD1. This CDR3 is 17 amino acids long. Trimming cost V 5 bases and J 0 bases; bases outside gene matches: 6. In germline, CDR1 is LNHDA, CDR2 SQIVND (reference sequence).

This chain links TRBV5-1 with TRBJ1-1, with D uncertain. The CDR3 consists of 13 residues. Trimming took 1 base from V and 2 from J, leaving 6 bases between them. Germline V gene sequence: CDR1 SGHRS, CDR2 YFSETQ. The CDR3 DNA follows: TGCGCCAGCAGCTTGTCATCCAACACTGAAGCTTTCTTT. This translates into CASSLSSNTEAFF.